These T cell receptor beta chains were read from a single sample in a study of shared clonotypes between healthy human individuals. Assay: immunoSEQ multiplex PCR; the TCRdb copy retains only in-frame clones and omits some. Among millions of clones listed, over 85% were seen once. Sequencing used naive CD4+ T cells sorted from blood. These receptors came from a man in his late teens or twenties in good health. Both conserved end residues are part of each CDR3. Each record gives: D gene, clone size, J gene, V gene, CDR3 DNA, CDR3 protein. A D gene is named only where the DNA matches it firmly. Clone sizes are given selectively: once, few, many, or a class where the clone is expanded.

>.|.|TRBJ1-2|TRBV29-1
TGCCTGTTCGGGGGGGATAATGGCTACACCTTC
CLFGGDNGYTF
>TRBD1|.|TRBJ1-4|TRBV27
TGTGCCAGCAGACGCCAGGGGGCGGGGGCGGGTAAACTGTTTTTT
CASRRQGAGAGKLFF
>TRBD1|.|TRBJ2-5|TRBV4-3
TGCGCCAGCAGCCAGTTAGACAGGGAAGAGACCCAGTACTTC
CASSQLDREETQYF
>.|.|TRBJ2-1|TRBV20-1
TGCAGTGCCACGGTCTACAATGAGCAGTTCTTC
CSATVYNEQFF
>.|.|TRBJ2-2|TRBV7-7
TGTGCTAGCAGCGCGCAGACAGGAACCGGGGAGCTGTTTTTT
CASSAQTGTGELFF
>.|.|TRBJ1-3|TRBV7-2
TGTGCCAGCAGCTTCCCTGGAAACACCATATATTTT
CASSFPGNTIYF
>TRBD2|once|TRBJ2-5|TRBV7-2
TGTGCCAGCAGCTCAACACTAACGGGACTAGCGGGAGGTCAAGAGACCCAGTACTTC
CASSSTLTGLAGGQETQYF
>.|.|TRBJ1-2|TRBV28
TGTGCCAGCAGCCCGTTGGAAGCTACGTATGGCTACACCTTC
CASSPLEATYGYTF
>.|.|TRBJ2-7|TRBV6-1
TGTGCCAGCAGTGCAATCCTAGTCGAGCAGTACTTC
CASSAILVEQYF
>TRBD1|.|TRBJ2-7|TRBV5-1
TGCGCCAGCAGCTCGACAGGGAGCGAGCAGTACTTC
CASSSTGSEQYF
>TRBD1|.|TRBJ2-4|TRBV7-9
TGTGCCAGCAGCGAGGGACAGGGAAACATTCAGTACTTC
CASSEGQGNIQYF
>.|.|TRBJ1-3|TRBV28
TGTGCCAGCAGTTTAGGGTATACAGGACGAAACACCATATATTTT
CASSLGYTGRNTIYF
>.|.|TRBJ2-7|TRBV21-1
TGTGCCAGCAGCATCGCCGCAGGGGGCTTCGAGCAGTACTTC
CASSIAAGGFEQYF
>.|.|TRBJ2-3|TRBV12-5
TGTGCTAGTACGCGTGACACAGATACGCAGTATTTT
CASTRDTDTQYF
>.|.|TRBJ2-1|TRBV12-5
.
CASGLVMGRDHSNEQFF
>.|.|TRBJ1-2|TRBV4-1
TGCGCCAGCAGCCAGACACCAGTGGGTGGCTACACCTTC
CASSQTPVGGYTF
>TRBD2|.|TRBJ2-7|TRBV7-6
TGTGCCAGCAGCTTGCAGCGGGGGGCCTACGAGCAGTACTTC
CASSLQRGAYEQYF
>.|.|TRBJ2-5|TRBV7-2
TGTGCCAGCAGCTTAGGGGGGCCGGGGCAGGTGGAGACCCAGTACTTC
CASSLGGPGQVETQYF
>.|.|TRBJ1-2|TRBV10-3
TGTGCCATCAGCCCTGGCGGAACTAACTATGGCTACACCTTC
CAISPGGTNYGYTF
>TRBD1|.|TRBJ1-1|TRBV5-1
TGCGCCAGCGCATCCGGGGAACAGGGGAAAGCTTTCTTT
CASASGEQGKAFF
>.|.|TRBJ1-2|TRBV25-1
TGTGCCAGCAGTGGGGCCAAGACGCACTATGGCTACACCTTC
CASSGAKTHYGYTF
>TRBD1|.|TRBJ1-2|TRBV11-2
TGTGCCAGCAGCTTAGTGGGGGACAGGGGGCCTGGCTACACCTTC
CASSLVGDRGPGYTF
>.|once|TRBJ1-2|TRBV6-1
TGTGCCAGCAGTGAAGAGACTAGGGGGATTTCAGGGAATGGCTACACCTTC
CASSEETRGISGNGYTF
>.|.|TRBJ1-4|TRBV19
TGTGCCAGTAGTAGGAGTTCCGGGACGGCTGAAAAACTGTTTTTT
CASSRSSGTAEKLFF
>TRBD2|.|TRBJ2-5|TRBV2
TGTGCCAGCAGAGCCGATACTAGCGGGAGTTACTTC
CASRADTSGSYF
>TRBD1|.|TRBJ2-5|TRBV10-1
TGCGCCAGCAGTGAGGGGGCGACAGGGCAAGAGACCCAGTACTTC
CASSEGATGQETQYF
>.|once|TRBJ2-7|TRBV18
TGTGCCAGCTCCGCGGCAGGCTACGAGCAGTACTTC
CASSAAGYEQYF
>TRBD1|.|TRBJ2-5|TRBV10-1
TGCGCCAGCAGTGAGACACTCGGGACAGGTCAAGAGACCCAGTACTTC
CASSETLGTGQETQYF
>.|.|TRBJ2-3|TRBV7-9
TGTGCCAGCAGCTTAGCCACCGTGCCAGATACGCAGTATTTT
CASSLATVPDTQYF
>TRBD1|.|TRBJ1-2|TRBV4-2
TGTGCCAGCAGCACCGTGGGACAGGGCGTCTGTGGCTACACCTTC
CASSTVGQGVCGYTF
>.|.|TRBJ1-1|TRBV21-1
TGTGCCAGCAGCAAAGAAGTGTTGGGGACTGAAGCTTTCTTT
CASSKEVLGTEAFF
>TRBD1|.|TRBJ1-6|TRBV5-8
TGTGCCAGCAGCTTGGTGGACAGGGGGTCACCCCTCCACTTT
CASSLVDRGSPLHF
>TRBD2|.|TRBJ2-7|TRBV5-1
TGCGCCAGCAGCTTGAGACTAGCGGGGATCGAGCAGTACTTC
CASSLRLAGIEQYF
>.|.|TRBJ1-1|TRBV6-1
TGTGCCAGCAGTGAAGGGGGGACGTTTCGCGCTGAAGCTTTCTTT
CASSEGGTFRAEAFF
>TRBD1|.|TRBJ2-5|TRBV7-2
TGTGCCAGCACCAACGCCAGGACAGGGGACCAAGAGACCCAGTACTTC
CASTNARTGDQETQYF
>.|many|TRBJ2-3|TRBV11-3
TGTGCCAGCAGCACGAGCTTCACAGATACGCAGTATTTT
CASSTSFTDTQYF
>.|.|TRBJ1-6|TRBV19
TGTGCCACTAAGGACAGCTCCTATAATTCACCCCTCCACTTT
CATKDSSYNSPLHF
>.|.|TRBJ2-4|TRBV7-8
TGTGCCAGCAGCTTACTTTCCGTGGGAGGCCTAGCCAAAAACATTCAGTACTTC
CASSLLSVGGLAKNIQYF
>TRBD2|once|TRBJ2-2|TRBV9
TGTGCCATCAAGCGGGATCGGCCCACCGGGGAGCTGTTTTTT
CAIKRDRPTGELFF
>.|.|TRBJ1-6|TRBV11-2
TGTGCCAGCAGCCCGAGGGTACCAATTAATTCACCCCTCCACTTT
CASSPRVPINSPLHF
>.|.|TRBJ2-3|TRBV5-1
TGCGCCAGCAGCTTGCAGGACACAGATACGCAGTATTTT
CASSLQDTDTQYF
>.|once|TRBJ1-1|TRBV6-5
TGTGCCAGCAGTAGATGGGACACTGAAGCTTTCTTT
CASSRWDTEAFF
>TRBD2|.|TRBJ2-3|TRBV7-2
TGTGCCAGCAGCTCCCTTCTTGCGGGAGGAGACACAGATACGCAGTATTTT
CASSSLLAGGDTDTQYF
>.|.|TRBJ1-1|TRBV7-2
TGTGCCAGCAGCTTAACTGAAGCTTTCTTT
CASSLTEAFF
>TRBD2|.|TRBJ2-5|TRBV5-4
TGTGCCAGCCAGGCAGCGGGAGGGTTGGAGACCCAGTACTTC
CASQAAGGLETQYF
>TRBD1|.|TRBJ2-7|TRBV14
TGTGCCAGCAGTCTTCTTCCGGGACAGGGCACCTACGAGCAGTACTTC
CASSLLPGQGTYEQYF
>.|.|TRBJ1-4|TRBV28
TGTGCCAGCAGTAGTCCCGCCAGGGAAGGAAAACTGTTTTTT
CASSSPAREGKLFF
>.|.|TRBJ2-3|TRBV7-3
TGTGCCAGCGGGTTTAGCACAGATACGCAGTATTTT
CASGFSTDTQYF
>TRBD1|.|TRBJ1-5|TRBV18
TGTGCCAGCTCACCAGGGACAGGGACAGAGCAGCCCCAGCATTTT
CASSPGTGTEQPQHF
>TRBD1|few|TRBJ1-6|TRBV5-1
TGCGCCAGCAGCTTTGACAGGGGTGGTTCACCCCTCCACTTT
CASSFDRGGSPLHF
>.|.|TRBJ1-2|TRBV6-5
TGTGCCAGCAGTTACTCCGGAGGTACGGGGAACTATGGCTACACCTTC
CASSYSGGTGNYGYTF
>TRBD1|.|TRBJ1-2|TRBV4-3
TGCGCCAGCAGCCAGAGGGGACAGGCACTGTATGGCTACACCTTC
CASSQRGQALYGYTF
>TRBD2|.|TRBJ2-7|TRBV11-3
TGTGCCAGCAGCACTAGCGGAGACTCCTACGAGCAGTACTTC
CASSTSGDSYEQYF